Listed below are T cell receptor beta chains from one sample, sequenced in a study of a mutant IDH1 vaccine in newly diagnosed glioma. Their recognized antigens are unknown. The protocol was immunoSEQ multiplex PCR, while the TCRdb copy is restricted to in-frame clones and leaves out a portion. Of more than 60,000 clones listed, roughly 71% are singletons. The specimen was PBMCs, collected from a glioma patient whose treatment included an IDH1 peptide vaccine. Every receptor here comes from a man in his fifties with glioma. The CDR3 runs from the conserved cysteine through the conserved F or W. Fields, in order: D gene, clone size, J gene, V gene, CDR3 DNA, CDR3 protein. The D gene is left open where the match is weak. Clone size appears in some rows only: once, few, many, or a class for an expanded clone.

d_call: TRBD1
clone_size: once
j_call: TRBJ2-5
v_call: TRBV5-4
cdr3_nt: TGTGCCAGCAGCTACAGGGGCGAAGAGACCCAGTACTTC
cdr3_aa: CASSYRGEETQYF

d_call: TRBD2
clone_size: few
j_call: TRBJ2-7
v_call: TRBV4-1
cdr3_nt: TGCGCCAGCAGCCAAGCCCCGACTAGCGGGGGTTCCCCCTACGAGCAGTACTTC
cdr3_aa: CASSQAPTSGGSPYEQYF

d_call: -
clone_size: -
j_call: TRBJ1-5
v_call: TRBV6-5
cdr3_nt: TGTGCCAGCAGTTACTCGGGGCACAGCAATCAGCCCCAGCATTTT
cdr3_aa: CASSYSGHSNQPQHF

d_call: -
clone_size: -
j_call: TRBJ2-2
v_call: TRBV5-8
cdr3_nt: TGTGCCAGCAGCCACCGACTGGGGGCCGGGGAGCTGTTTTTT
cdr3_aa: CASSHRLGAGELFF

d_call: -
clone_size: -
j_call: TRBJ2-2
v_call: TRBV9
cdr3_nt: TGTGCCAGCAGCCCGTCCGGCCGGAACACCGGGGAGCTGTTTTTT
cdr3_aa: CASSPSGRNTGELFF

d_call: -
clone_size: few
j_call: TRBJ1-2
v_call: TRBV7-2
cdr3_nt: TGTGCCAGCAGCACGCGGTCCTATGGCTACACCTTC
cdr3_aa: CASSTRSYGYTF

d_call: -
clone_size: -
j_call: TRBJ2-3
v_call: TRBV10-3
cdr3_nt: TGTGCCATCAGCGACAGCACAGATACGCAGTATTTT
cdr3_aa: CAISDSTDTQYF

d_call: -
clone_size: -
j_call: TRBJ1-2
v_call: TRBV7-9
cdr3_nt: TGTGCCAGCAGCTTAGTCGGAGGGGCAAACGGCAACTATGGCTACACCTTC
cdr3_aa: CASSLVGGANGNYGYTF

d_call: -
clone_size: -
j_call: TRBJ2-1
v_call: TRBV5-5
cdr3_nt: TGTGCCAGCAGCTTGGACTACTACAATGAGCAGTTCTTC
cdr3_aa: CASSLDYYNEQFF

d_call: -
clone_size: -
j_call: TRBJ2-7
v_call: TRBV11-2
cdr3_nt: TGTGCCAGCAGCTCCCTTAACCTCTACGAGCAGTACTTC
cdr3_aa: CASSSLNLYEQYF

d_call: -
clone_size: once
j_call: TRBJ2-7
v_call: TRBV6-6
cdr3_nt: TGTGCCAGCAGTCAAGGGGCGGCAGGGACCTACGAGCAGTACTTC
cdr3_aa: CASSQGAAGTYEQYF

d_call: -
clone_size: -
j_call: TRBJ2-7
v_call: TRBV5-6
cdr3_nt: TGTGCCAGCAGCCTGGACACTTCCTACGAGCAGTACTTC
cdr3_aa: CASSLDTSYEQYF

d_call: -
clone_size: once
j_call: TRBJ1-5
v_call: TRBV30
cdr3_nt: TGTGCTTCCGCCCAGGGAGATAGCAATCAGCCCCAGCATTTT
cdr3_aa: CASAQGDSNQPQHF

d_call: TRBD1
clone_size: few
j_call: TRBJ2-3
v_call: TRBV4-3
cdr3_nt: TGCGCCAGCAGCCAAGATAGGGGACAGGGGTCTTGGGATACGCAGTATTTT
cdr3_aa: CASSQDRGQGSWDTQYF

d_call: -
clone_size: -
j_call: TRBJ2-3
v_call: TRBV2
cdr3_nt: TGTGCCAGCCTTCAGGGTTTTGGCACAGATACGCAGTATTTT
cdr3_aa: CASLQGFGTDTQYF

d_call: -
clone_size: -
j_call: TRBJ2-3
v_call: TRBV7-8
cdr3_nt: TGTGCCAGCAGCGGCACGAGGATCCGCACAGATACGCAGTATTTT
cdr3_aa: CASSGTRIRTDTQYF

d_call: -
clone_size: -
j_call: TRBJ1-4
v_call: TRBV5-6
cdr3_nt: TGTGCCAGCAGCCCGGGGAACATTATTAATGAAAAACTGTTTTTT
cdr3_aa: CASSPGNIINEKLFF

d_call: -
clone_size: -
j_call: TRBJ2-2
v_call: TRBV4-1
cdr3_nt: TGCGCCAGCAGCCAAGGAATAGGGTCCGGGGAGCTGTTTTTT
cdr3_aa: CASSQGIGSGELFF

d_call: -
clone_size: -
j_call: TRBJ1-5
v_call: TRBV18
cdr3_nt: TGTGCCAGCTCACCACCGGGGGGCGGGCGCCAGCCCCAGCATTTT
cdr3_aa: CASSPPGGGRQPQHF

d_call: TRBD1
clone_size: -
j_call: TRBJ1-2
v_call: TRBV6-5
cdr3_nt: TGTGCCAGCAGCAAACAGGGGGCGTATGGCTACACCTTC
cdr3_aa: CASSKQGAYGYTF

d_call: -
clone_size: few
j_call: TRBJ1-2
v_call: TRBV19
cdr3_nt: TGTGCCAGTAGTAACAGGGCGGATGGCTACACCTTC
cdr3_aa: CASSNRADGYTF

d_call: -
clone_size: -
j_call: TRBJ2-7
v_call: TRBV5-1
cdr3_nt: TGCGCCAGCAGCTTGGAAAGGCCAACCTACGAGCAGTACTTC
cdr3_aa: CASSLERPTYEQYF

d_call: TRBD1
clone_size: -
j_call: TRBJ2-7
v_call: TRBV7-2
cdr3_nt: TGTGCCAGCAGGCGCCCCCCGGGACAGGGGGCCTACGAGCAGTACTTC
cdr3_aa: CASRRPPGQGAYEQYF

d_call: TRBD1
clone_size: -
j_call: TRBJ1-2
v_call: TRBV10-3
cdr3_nt: TGTGCCACCACCGGGTCGCAGGGGGACCGGGCTAACTATGGCTACACCTTC
cdr3_aa: CATTGSQGDRANYGYTF

d_call: TRBD2
clone_size: -
j_call: TRBJ2-3
v_call: TRBV7-8
cdr3_nt: TGTGCCAGCAGCTTAGATAGCGGGGGGAGCACAGATACGCAGTATTTT
cdr3_aa: CASSLDSGGSTDTQYF

d_call: TRBD2
clone_size: -
j_call: TRBJ2-1
v_call: TRBV2
cdr3_nt: TGTGCCAGCAGTGGGACTAGTGCGGGCTCCTACAATGAGCAGTTCTTC
cdr3_aa: CASSGTSAGSYNEQFF

d_call: TRBD1
clone_size: -
j_call: TRBJ2-7
v_call: TRBV28
cdr3_nt: TGTGCCAGCAGTTCCGATGACAGGGCCTATCCCTACGAGCAGTACTTC
cdr3_aa: CASSSDDRAYPYEQYF

d_call: TRBD1
clone_size: -
j_call: TRBJ1-2
v_call: TRBV19
cdr3_nt: TGTGCCAACCCCCGGGACAGGGCGAGTGGCTACACCTTC
cdr3_aa: CANPRDRASGYTF

d_call: -
clone_size: once
j_call: TRBJ1-1
v_call: TRBV29-1
cdr3_nt: TGCAGCGTTGTTCGGACTGAAGCTTTCTTT
cdr3_aa: CSVVRTEAFF

d_call: TRBD2
clone_size: -
j_call: TRBJ2-5
v_call: TRBV5-1
cdr3_nt: TGCGCCAGCAGCTTGTTTAGCGGGGGGTTAGAGACCCAGTACTTC
cdr3_aa: CASSLFSGGLETQYF